Below are 24 T cell receptor beta chains sequenced from a single sample in a study of cytomegalovirus exposure and HLA in healthy donors. The PCR contained 60 Vbeta and 13 Jbeta primers. Repertoires were generated with immunoSEQ multiplex PCR, while TCRdb's copy carries only in-frame clones and drops some. This sample carries approximately 110,000 clones, around three quarters of them seen once, and the ten largest clones take around 4%. Sequencing input: PBMCs. The source is a man aged 40-49 years in good health and CMV-seronegative.

The gene calls are TRBV6-6 and TRBJ2-5; no clear D. Germline V CDR1 and CDR2: MNHNY, SVGAGI (reference sequence). This CDR3 has 13 amino acids. Trimming removed 4 bases at V and 5 bases at J, with 11 bases between. CDR3 nucleotide sequence: TGTGCCAGCAGTTTCCAACATCAGGAGACCCAGTACTTC. It yields the protein CASSFQHQETQYF.

The rearrangement links TRBV7-9 to TRBJ2-7; D remains ambiguous. Trimming pared 6 bases from V and 3 bases from J, leaving 9 bases between. The CDR3 sequence is 12 residues long. Per the germline V gene, CDR1 is SEHNR and CDR2 is FQNEAQ (reference sequence). This CDR3 is CASSSIHYEQYF. In DNA form, the CDR3 reads TGTGCCAGCAGTTCAATCCACTACGAGCAGTACTTC.

This chain joins TRBV27 and TRBJ2-1; the D gene is possibly TRBD2 (6 bases). Germline values: CDR1 MNHEY, CDR2 SMNVEV (reference sequence). This CDR3 is 13 amino acids long. V lost 4 bases and J 3 bases, leaving 7 bases between the germline ends. Written as DNA, the CDR3 is TGTGCCAGCAGTTGGACTAACTACAATGAGCAGTTCTTC. This sequence encodes CASSWTNYNEQFF.

The chain employs TRBV6-4 and TRBJ2-1; 12 nucleotides agree with TRBD2. Germline V CDR1 and CDR2: MRHNA, SNTAGT. V dropped 5 bases and J dropped 7; count of bases not matched to a gene: 6. The CDR3 runs 15 residues. The CDR3 sequence: CASSRLAGEGNEQFF. CDR3 DNA: TGTGCCAGCAGTAGACTAGCGGGGGAGGGGAATGAGCAGTTCTTC.

The chain carries TRBV5-6 and TRBJ2-5, with D possibly TRBD1 on 6 matching bases. The J call may be wrong; the DNA end is better matched by TRBJ2-7. This CDR3 contains 16 residues. In germline, CDR1 is SGHDT, CDR2 YYEEEE. The CDR3 DNA is TGTGCCAGCAGCTTTTTACCGGGACAAACAGCCTACGAGCAGTACTTC. Its translation: CASSFLPGQTAYEQYF.

The genes are TRBV2 and TRBJ2-3; tentatively, D is TRBD2 (6 bases). The germline gives CDR1 SNHLY, CDR2 FYNNEI. Deletions cut 4 bases from V and 14 bases from J, with 22 bases between. There are 14 residues in the CDR3. CDR3 in amino acids: CASSGLLGVGGRYF. CDR3 nucleotide sequence: TGTGCCAGCAGTGGCCTTCTTGGGGTCGGGGGTCGGTATTTT.

This clone was found a few times. The genes are TRBV6-5 and TRBJ1-3; possible D gene TRBD1, 6 bases. The CDR3 is made up of 14 amino acids. Germline assignment: CDR1 MNHEY and CDR2 SVGAGI. Trimming took off 4 bases at V and 4 bases at J, with 11 bases between the two ends. The CDR3 is CASSFGGAGNTIYF. In DNA form, the CDR3 reads TGTGCCAGCAGTTTCGGGGGGGCCGGAAACACCATATATTTT.

This chain joins TRBV7-3 and TRBJ2-5, with 10 bases fitting TRBD1. This CDR3 has 14 amino acids. Germline V gives CDR1 SGHTA, CDR2 FQGTGA. Losses at the gene ends were 4 bases for V and 3 bases for J; bases not matched to a gene: 2. CDR3 nucleotide sequence: TGTGCCAGCAGCTCGACAGGGGGCGAAGAGACCCAGTACTTC. It is translated as CASSSTGGEETQYF. The variable domain in full, completed from reference TRBV7-3 and TRBJ2-5, reads GAGVSQTPSNKVTEKGKYVELRCDPISGHTALYWYRQSLGQGPEFLIYFQGTGAADDSGLPNDRFFAVRPEGSVSTLKIQRTERGDSAVYLCASSSTGGEETQYFGPGTRLLVL.

This clone has only a few counts. V gene TRBV18 combines with J gene TRBJ2-7; 11 bases are shared with TRBD1. V shed 4 bases and J 6 bases; nucleotides not matched to a gene: 8. Germline CDR1 is KGHSH and CDR2 is LQKENI. This CDR3 comprises 15 residues. Written as DNA, the CDR3 is TGTGCCAGCTCACAGAGGACAGGGGGCGAGGGCGAGCAGTACTTC. Translated, it gives CASSQRTGGEGEQYF.

The J gene is TRBJ2-4, the V gene TRBV21-1; the listed D gene, TRBD2, was not tested against the DNA. TRBV21-1 is labeled a pseudogene. The CDR3 extends over 17 amino acids. The chain's CDR3 is CASSRTSGVVAKNIQYF. The CDR3 DNA reads TGTGCCAGCAGCAGGACAAGCGGGGTAGTAGCCAAAAACATTCAGTACTTC.

V and J are TRBV7-2 and TRBJ2-7, with 12 positions matching TRBD2. The CDR3 consists of 14 residues. J was trimmed by 4 bases and V by 5 bases; bases with no gene match: 3. The germline V gene has CDR1 SGHTA and CDR2 FQGNSA. DNA for the CDR3: TGTGCCAGCAGCCCCGGACTAGCGGGGTACGAGCAGTACTTC. It encodes CASSPGLAGYEQYF.

The chain is built from TRBV18 and TRBJ2-1; D might be TRBD1 (6 bases). The CDR3 contains 16 residues. V lost 6 bases and J lost 8, with 23 bases in between. CDR1 KGHSH and CDR2 LQKENI come from the germline V gene. The chain's CDR3 is CASSYTGFGGFDEQFF. The CDR3 nucleotides read TGTGCCAGCTCCTACACAGGGTTTGGGGGTTTTGATGAGCAGTTCTTC.

The chain couples TRBV28 to TRBJ1-2; possible D gene TRBD1, 6 bases. This CDR3 contains 12 residues. CDR1 is MDHEN, CDR2 SYDVKM, per germline. Trimming cost V 3 bases and J 10 bases, with 12 bases left between them. CDR3 nucleotides: TGTGCCAGCAGTTTCGGACAGCGCATCTACACCTTC. Residues: CASSFGQRIYTF.

In regard to this clone: Within the sample, other DNA sequences also encode this same CDR3. This sequence joins TRBV5-4 and TRBJ2-7; 11 positions match TRBD2. V lost 10 bases and J lost 3; bases outside the gene matches: 9. This CDR3 has 14 residues. The germline V gene encodes CDR1 SGHNT and CDR2 YYREEE (reference sequence). The CDR3 DNA reads as TGTGCCGGACATAGCGGGGGGGAATACTACGAGCAGTACTTC. It translates to CAGHSGGEYYEQYF.

This clone was picked up a small number of times. The same CDR3 also results from other DNA sequences found in this sample. This chain uses TRBV5-1 with TRBJ2-5; 8 bases line up with TRBD1. Germline lookup yields CDR1 SGHRS and CDR2 YFSETQ. The CDR3 spans 14 residues. The J segment lost 5 bases and the V segment lost 0 bases, leaving 3 bases of the junction unmatched. The CDR3 bases are TGCGCCAGCAGCTTGGGGACAGGGAAGGAGACCCAGTACTTC. Protein: CASSLGTGKETQYF. The entire variable domain, with the rest obtained from reference TRBV5-1 and TRBJ2-5, is as follows: KAGVTQTPRYLIKTRGQQVTLSCSPISGHRSVSWYQQTPGQGLQFLFEYFSETQRNKGNFPGRFSGRQFSNSRSEMNVSTLELGDSALYLCASSLGTGKETQYFGPGTRLLVL.

The V call is TRBV30, the J call TRBJ1-4; 7 nucleotides agree with TRBD1. The V and J ends lost 0 bases and 7 bases, in that order; junction bases with no gene match: 2. The CDR3 covers 13 residues. CDR1 and CDR2 (germline): GTSNPN, SVGIG (reference sequence). The CDR3 loop is CAWSVQGSEKLFF. In nucleotides, the CDR3 is TGTGCCTGGAGTGTACAGGGGAGTGAAAAACTGTTTTTT. Full variable domain (outside the CDR3, taken from reference TRBV30 and TRBJ1-4): SQTIHQWPATLVQPVGSPLSLECTVEGTSNPNLYWYRQAAGRGLQLLFYSVGIGQISSEVPQNLSASRPQDRQFILSSKKLLLSDSGFYLCAWSVQGSEKLFFGSGTQLSVL.

This clone came up once. V is TRBV11-1 and J is TRBJ2-1, with a tentative D call TRBD1 (5 bases). CDR1 is SGHAT and CDR2 is FQDESV in the germline V gene (reference sequence). CDR3 length equals 14 residues. Between the trimmed V and J ends, which lost 5 bases and 6 bases, there was a span of 14 bases. The CDR3 loop reads CASSPMQGSNEQFF. The DNA of the CDR3 is TGTGCCAGCAGCCCCATGCAGGGAAGCAATGAGCAGTTCTTC.

The chain couples TRBV19 to TRBJ2-7; D possibly corresponds to TRBD1 (5 bases). The CDR3 totals 14 residues. Germline CDR1 is LNHDA and CDR2 is SQIVND (reference sequence). V lost 10 bases and J lost 4, with 20 bases in between. As DNA, the CDR3 is TGTGCCACCGAACCTGGACCAGGGTCGTACGAGCAGTACTTC. Its translation is CATEPGPGSYEQYF.

V gene TRBV7-9 combines with J gene TRBJ2-1; D possibly corresponds to TRBD2 (7 bases). CDR3 length: 13 amino acids. The V and J ends lost 1 base and 12 bases respectively, with 13 bases between them. Germline-derived CDR1 and CDR2 are SEHNR and FQNEAQ (reference sequence). CDR3 DNA sequence: TGTGCCAGCAGCTTAGGTGGGGGGGCTAGGCAGTTCTTC. Amino acid sequence: CASSLGGGARQFF.

This clone appeared a few times. The CDR3 here is CASSLTGDTEAFF. Written as DNA, the CDR3 is TGTGCCAGCAGCCTGACAGGGGACACTGAAGCTTTCTTT. This chain uses TRBV7-9 with TRBJ1-1, with TRBD1 identical over 8 bases. This CDR3 is 13 amino acids long. After removal of 5 bases from V and 3 bases from J, the junction contained 2 bases not matched to a gene. The germline V gene has CDR1 SEHNR and CDR2 FQNEAQ (reference sequence). The variable domain in full, completed from reference TRBV7-9 and TRBJ1-1, reads DTGVSQNPRHKITKRGQNVTFRCDPISEHNRLYWYRQTLGQGPEFLTYFQNEAQLEKSRLLSDRFSAERPKGSFSTLEIQRTEQGDSAMYLCASSLTGDTEAFFGQGTRLTVV.

V and J are TRBV9 and TRBJ1-1; no firm D call. Germline-derived CDR1 and CDR2 are SGDLS and YYNGEE. The CDR3 spans 13 residues. Trimming took 3 bases from V and 4 from J, leaving 10 bases between them. The CDR3, as DNA: TGTGCCAGCAGCGAACGCCAGGCCACTGAAGCTTTCTTT. It encodes CASSERQATEAFF.

The chain carries TRBV4-3 and TRBJ1-1; no clear D. This CDR3 is 15 amino acids long. CDR1 is LGHNA and CDR2 is YSLEER in the germline V gene. The V and J ends lost 1 base and 0 bases respectively, with 9 bases between them. CDR3 DNA: TGCGCCAGCAGCCAAGTACCCGGTATGAACACTGAAGCTTTCTTT. This encodes CASSQVPGMNTEAFF.

The sample holds a few counts of this clone. The V and J genes are TRBV7-2 and TRBJ2-1, with 10 bases matching TRBD2. Germline lookup yields CDR1 SGHTA and CDR2 FQGNSA. The CDR3 is made up of 15 amino acids. The trim removed 2 bases at V and 5 bases at J, leaving 3 bases unmatched. The DNA of the CDR3 is TGTGCCAGCAGCTTAACTAGCGGGGCCCACAATGAGCAGTTCTTC. Translation: CASSLTSGAHNEQFF. Variable domain in full (rest from reference TRBV7-2 and TRBJ2-1): GAGVSQSPSNKVTEKGKDVELRCDPISGHTALYWYRQSLGQGLEFLIYFQGNSAPDKSGLPSDRFSAERTGGSVSTLTIQRTQQEDSAVYLCASSLTSGAHNEQFFGPGTRLTVL.

The rearrangement uses TRBV6-1 and TRBJ2-7, with D unclear. Trimming pared 8 bases from V and 11 bases from J, leaving 22 bases between. This CDR3 contains 13 residues. Germline V gene data show CDR1 as MNHNS and CDR2 as SASEGT. CDR3 DNA sequence: TGTGCCAGCTCGTCCTCGGCACTACGTTTGGAGTACTTC. Protein: CASSSSALRLEYF.